This is a list of T cell receptor beta chains from one sample in a study of blood T cell repertoires in COVID-19. Here immunoSEQ multiplex PCR was the method, and the copy in TCRdb shows in-frame clones only, minus some. Here the sample spans 130,000 or so clones, 88% being singletons. Material: peripheral blood. These receptors were obtained from a man between 65 and 85 years old with active COVID-19. Both conserved end residues are part of each CDR3. The order of the fields is J gene, clone size, D gene, V gene, CDR3 protein, CDR3 DNA. The D gene is left open where the match is weak. Some rows mark clone size as missing; the rest say once, few, many or name a class of expanded clone.

>TRBJ2-5|.|TRBD2|TRBV5-4
CASSRGLAGGRETQYF
TGTGCCAGCAGCCGAGGACTAGCGGGAGGGAGGGAGACCCAGTACTTC
>TRBJ1-4|.|TRBD1|TRBV28
CASRRQGLEKLFF
TGTGCCAGCAGGCGACAGGGATTGGAAAAACTGTTTTTT
>TRBJ2-2|few|.|TRBV6-5
CASRDSGELFF
TGTGCCAGCAGGGACAGCGGGGAGCTGTTTTTT
>TRBJ1-1|.|.|TRBV3-1/TRBV3-2
CASSGREGRTEAFF
TGTGCCAGCAGCGGGCGGGAGGGTAGGACTGAAGCTTTCTTT
>TRBJ2-7|once|TRBD2|TRBV24-1
CATSDPGRPGGEQYF
TGTGCCACCAGTGACCCGGGACGGCCGGGGGGGGAGCAGTACTTC
>TRBJ2-7|.|.|TRBV5-1
CASSSSAGSYEQYF
TGCGCCAGCAGCTCTAGTGCCGGCTCCTACGAGCAGTACTTC
>TRBJ2-1|.|.|TRBV9
CASSVMGGGTTYNEQFF
TGTGCCAGCAGCGTAATGGGAGGGGGGACGACCTACAATGAGCAGTTCTTC
>TRBJ2-5|once|TRBD1|TRBV24-1
CATSDPGTGMETQYF
TGTGCCACCAGTGATCCCGGGACAGGGATGGAGACCCAGTACTTC
>TRBJ1-2|.|TRBD1|TRBV2
CASSAGQGEYGYTF
TGTGCCAGCAGTGCGGGGCAGGGGGAATATGGCTACACCTTC
>TRBJ2-3|.|TRBD2|TRBV27
CASSFSGLAGGTDTQYF
TGTGCCAGCAGTTTTTCTGGACTAGCGGGAGGTACAGATACGCAGTATTTT
>TRBJ2-7|.|.|TRBV4-1
CASSQSPAPEQYF
TGCGCCAGCAGCCAGTCTCCAGCGCCCGAGCAGTACTTC
>TRBJ1-4|.|TRBD1|TRBV27
CASSLRPRDSKKLFF
TGTGCCAGCAGTCTCAGACCCCGGGACAGTAAAAAACTGTTTTTT
>TRBJ1-4|once|.|TRBV7-9
CASSGTGLSNEKLFF
TGTGCCAGCAGCGGCACGGGACTTTCTAATGAAAAACTGTTTTTT
>TRBJ2-7|few|.|TRBV27
CASSPLGGGVGSYEQYF
TGTGCCAGCAGTCCCCTGGGGGGGGGCGTAGGGTCGTACGAGCAGTACTTC
>TRBJ1-4|.|.|TRBV9
CASSPRTGEGKLFF
TGTGCCAGCAGCCCCCGGACGGGTGAGGGAAAACTGTTTTTT
>TRBJ2-5|once|.|TRBV7-6
CASSFTGEETQYF
TGTGCCAGCAGCTTTACCGGGGAAGAGACCCAGTACTTC
>TRBJ2-1|.|.|TRBV27
CASSRGLGRYNEQFF
TGTGCCAGCAGCCGGGGACTGGGGCGCTACAATGAGCAGTTCTTC
>TRBJ2-1|.|.|TRBV10-3
CAISQGIRPDNEQFF
TGTGCCATCAGTCAAGGAATCAGGCCTGACAATGAGCAGTTCTTC
>TRBJ2-7|.|.|TRBV5-5
CATSDSRSEQYF
TGTGCCACCTCAGACAGTCGGAGCGAGCAGTACTTC
>TRBJ2-1|.|TRBD2|TRBV3-1/TRBV3-2
CASSRSGSGRAKGEFF
TGTGCCAGCAGCCGATCAGGGAGCGGGAGGGCCAAGGGGGAGTTCTTC
>TRBJ1-3|.|.|TRBV21-1
CASSNLGRLAGNTIYF
TGTGCCAGCAGCAATCTCGGCCGGCTAGCTGGAAACACCATATATTTT
>TRBJ2-2|.|TRBD1|TRBV2
CASRTVGQGIGTGELFF
TGTGCCAGCAGGACCGTCGGACAGGGGATAGGCACCGGGGAGCTGTTTTTT
>TRBJ2-5|.|TRBD2|TRBV19
CASSIIPLAGNGETQYF
TGTGCCAGTAGTATCATCCCCCTAGCGGGAAATGGAGAGACCCAGTACTTC
>TRBJ2-3|.|.|TRBV14
CASSQGGGLDTQYF
TGTGCCAGCAGCCAAGGGGGGGGGCTGGATACGCAGTATTTT
>TRBJ1-1|.|TRBD1|TRBV11-2
CASSFKGGPVEEAFF
TGTGCCAGCAGCTTTAAAGGGGGCCCCGTGGAAGAAGCTTTCTTT
>TRBJ2-2|.|.|TRBV21-1
CASSNAQGAGELFF
TGTGCCAGCAGCAACGCCCAGGGGGCCGGGGAGCTGTTTTTT
>TRBJ2-7|once|TRBD2|TRBV28
CASSFPSGGIYEQYF
TGTGCCAGCAGTTTTCCTAGCGGGGGGATCTACGAGCAGTACTTC
>TRBJ2-7|.|.|TRBV24-1
CATSRQSFEQYF
TGTGCCACCAGTCGACAGTCCTTCGAGCAGTACTTC
>TRBJ1-2|.|.|TRBV12-3/TRBV12-4
CASSPGHYGYTF
TGTGCCAGCAGTCCTGGCCACTATGGCTACACCTTC
>TRBJ2-7|.|TRBD2|TRBV7-2
CASSLGGGGYEQYF
TGTGCCAGCAGCTTAGGTGGGGGAGGGTACGAGCAGTACTTC
>TRBJ1-6|.|TRBD1|TRBV7-2
CASSLVPGQGTPLHF
TGTGCCAGCAGCTTAGTCCCGGGACAGGGCACACCCCTCCACTTT
>TRBJ2-4|.|TRBD1|TRBV12-3/TRBV12-4
CASSLGRDRVNF
TGTGCCAGCAGTTTAGGAAGGGACAGGGTAAACTTC
>TRBJ1-5|.|.|TRBV28
CASSPNTNQPQHF
TGTGCCAGCAGTCCAAACACAAATCAGCCCCAGCATTTT
>TRBJ1-1|.|TRBD1|TRBV7-3
CASSPDPQGAEAFF
TGTGCCAGCAGCCCTGACCCCCAGGGGGCTGAAGCTTTCTTT
>TRBJ2-3|.|TRBD2|TRBV30
CAWSLLAGLGGGQYF
TGTGCCTGGAGTCTCCTAGCGGGACTAGGCGGTGGGCAGTATTTT
>TRBJ1-1|.|.|TRBV27
CASSLTGGVTEAFF
TGTGCCAGCAGTTTAACCGGGGGAGTAACTGAAGCTTTCTTT
>TRBJ1-2|.|.|TRBV6-6
CASSYSALNGYTF
TGTGCCAGCAGTTACTCGGCCCTTAATGGCTACACCTTC
>TRBJ2-7|.|.|TRBV3-1/TRBV3-2
CASSQDGGGYEQYF
TGTGCCAGCAGCCAAGATGGGGGAGGCTACGAGCAGTACTTC
>TRBJ1-5|.|.|TRBV27
CASSLSGQGYQPQHF
TGTGCCAGCAGTTTATCAGGGCAGGGGTATCAGCCCCAGCATTTT
>TRBJ1-1|.|.|TRBV20-1
CSASGATEAFF
TGCAGTGCTTCAGGGGCCACTGAAGCTTTCTTT
>TRBJ2-3|.|TRBD2|TRBV7-2
CASSLLADTDTQYF
TGTGCCAGCAGCCTGCTAGCGGACACAGATACGCAGTATTTT
>TRBJ1-1|.|.|TRBV28
CASSPSSRGANTEAFF
TGTGCCAGCAGCCCTTCTTCCAGGGGAGCTAACACTGAAGCTTTCTTT
>TRBJ2-6|.|.|TRBV28
CASSTDSSGANVLAF
TGTGCTAGCAGTACCGACAGCTCTGGGGCCAACGTCCTGGCTTTC
>TRBJ1-1|.|TRBD1|TRBV29-1
CSVPRDRNTEAFF
TGCAGCGTCCCCCGGGACAGAAACACTGAAGCTTTCTTT
>TRBJ2-7|.|.|TRBV28
CASRQVVPYEQYF
TGTGCCAGCAGGCAGGTAGTCCCCTACGAGCAGTACTTC
>TRBJ2-2|.|TRBD1|TRBV5-1
CASSFTGERTLTNTGELFF
TGCGCCAGCAGCTTCACAGGGGAGAGGACCCTTACGAACACCGGGGAGCTGTTTTTT
>TRBJ1-1|.|.|TRBV6-5
CASSYGQNEAFF
TGTGCCAGCAGTTACGGACAGAATGAAGCTTTCTTT
>TRBJ2-3|.|.|TRBV27
CASSWRGETDTQYF
TGTGCCAGCAGTTGGCGGGGAGAAACAGATACGCAGTATTTT
>TRBJ2-1|.|.|TRBV4-2
CASSQEGGRLAGYNEQFF
TGTGCCAGCAGCCAAGAAGGGGGCAGGCTAGCGGGCTACAATGAGCAGTTCTTC
>TRBJ1-6|.|TRBD1|TRBV28
CASSSRTGINSPLHF
TGTGCCAGCAGTTCGCGGACAGGGATTAATTCACCCCTCCACTTT
>TRBJ1-1|.|TRBD1|TRBV19
CASTLPGQGTAEAFF
TGTGCCAGTACTCTCCCCGGACAGGGAACCGCTGAAGCTTTCTTT
>TRBJ2-7|.|TRBD1|TRBV6-2/TRBV6-3
CASSYGQAGTYEQYF
TGTGCCAGCAGTTACGGACAGGCCGGAACCTACGAGCAGTACTTC
>TRBJ1-1|.|.|TRBV10-2
CASSEGGFMEAFF
TGCGCCAGCAGTGAGGGGGGGTTTATGGAAGCTTTCTTT
>TRBJ1-6|.|.|TRBV11-2
CASSLDGGSPLHF
TGTGCCAGCAGCTTAGATGGCGGTTCACCCCTCCACTTT
>TRBJ2-3|.|.|TRBV18
CASSELSDTQYF
TGTGCCAGCTCAGAGCTTTCAGATACGCAGTATTTT
>TRBJ2-1|.|TRBD1|TRBV5-1
CASSEATGGINEQFF
TGCGCCAGCAGCGAGGCGACAGGGGGCATCAATGAGCAGTTCTTC
>TRBJ2-1|.|.|TRBV20-1
CSASASGHDYNEQFF
TGCAGTGCTAGTGCTTCGGGACACGACTACAATGAGCAGTTCTTC